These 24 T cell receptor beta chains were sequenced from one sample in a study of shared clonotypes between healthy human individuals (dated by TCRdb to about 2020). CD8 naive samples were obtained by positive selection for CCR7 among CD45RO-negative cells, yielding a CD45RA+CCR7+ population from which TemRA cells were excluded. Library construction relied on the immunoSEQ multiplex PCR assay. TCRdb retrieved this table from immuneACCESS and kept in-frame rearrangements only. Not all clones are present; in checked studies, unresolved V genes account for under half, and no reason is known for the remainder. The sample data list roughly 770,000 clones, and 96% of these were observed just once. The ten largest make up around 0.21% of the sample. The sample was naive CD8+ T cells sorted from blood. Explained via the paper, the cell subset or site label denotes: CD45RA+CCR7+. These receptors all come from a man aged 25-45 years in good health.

The CDR3 loop reads CASTPSGGRAPYEQYF. As DNA, the CDR3 is TGTGCCAGCACCCCGTCGGGTGGGAGGGCCCCCTACGAGCAGTACTTC. The chain uses TRBV28 and TRBJ2-7; 7 bases are a match to TRBD2. Trimming at V came to 7 bases and at J to 2 bases, leaving 14 bases not matched to a gene. CDR1 and CDR2 (germline): MDHEN, SYDVKM. CDR3 length: 16 residues. Full variable domain (remainder filled in from reference TRBV28 and TRBJ2-7): DVKVTQSSRYLVKRTGEKVFLECVQDMDHENMFWYRQDPGLGLRLIYFSYDVKMKEKGDIPEGYSVSREKKERFSLILESASTNQTSMYLCASTPSGGRAPYEQYFGPGTRLTVT.

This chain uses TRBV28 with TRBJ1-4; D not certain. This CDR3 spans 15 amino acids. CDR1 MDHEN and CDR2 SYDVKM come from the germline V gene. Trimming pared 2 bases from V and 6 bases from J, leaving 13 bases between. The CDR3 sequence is CASSLGRAGDEKLFF. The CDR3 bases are TGTGCCAGCAGTTTAGGAAGGGCGGGCGATGAAAAACTGTTTTTT.

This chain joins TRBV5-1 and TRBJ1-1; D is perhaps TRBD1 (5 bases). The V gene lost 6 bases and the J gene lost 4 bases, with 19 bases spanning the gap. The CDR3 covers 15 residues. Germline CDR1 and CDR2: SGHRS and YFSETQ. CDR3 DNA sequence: TGCGCCAGCACCCGAGAGGTTTTTGGGGGCACTGAAGCTTTCTTT. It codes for CASTREVFGGTEAFF.

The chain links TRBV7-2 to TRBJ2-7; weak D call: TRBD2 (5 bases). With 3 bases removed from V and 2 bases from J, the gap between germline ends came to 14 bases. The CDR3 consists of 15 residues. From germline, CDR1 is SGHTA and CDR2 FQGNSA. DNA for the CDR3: TGTGCCAGCAGCTTTTCCTTAGCGATAACCTACGAGCAGTACTTC. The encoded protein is CASSFSLAITYEQYF.

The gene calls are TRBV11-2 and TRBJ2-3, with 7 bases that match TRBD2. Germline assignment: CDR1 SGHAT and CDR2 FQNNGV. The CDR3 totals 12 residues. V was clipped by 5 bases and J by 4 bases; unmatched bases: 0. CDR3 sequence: CASSGRADTQYF. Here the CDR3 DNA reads TGTGCCAGCAGCGGGAGGGCAGATACGCAGTATTTT. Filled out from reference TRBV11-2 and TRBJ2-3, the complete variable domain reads EAGVAQSPRYKIIEKRQSVAFWCNPISGHATLYWYQQILGQGPKLLIQFQNNGVVDDSQLPKDRFSAERLKGVDSTLKIQPAKLEDSAVYLCASSGRADTQYFGPGTRLTVL.

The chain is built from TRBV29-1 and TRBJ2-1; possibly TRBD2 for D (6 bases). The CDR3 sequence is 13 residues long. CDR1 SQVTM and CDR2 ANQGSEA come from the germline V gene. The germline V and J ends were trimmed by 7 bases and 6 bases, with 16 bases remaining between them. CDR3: CSARDSMGNEQFF. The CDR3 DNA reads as TGCAGCGCCCGGGACTCGATGGGCAATGAGCAGTTCTTC.

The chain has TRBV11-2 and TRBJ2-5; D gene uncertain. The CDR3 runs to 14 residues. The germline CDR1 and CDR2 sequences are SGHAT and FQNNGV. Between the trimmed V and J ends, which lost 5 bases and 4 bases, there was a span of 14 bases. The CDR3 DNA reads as TGTGCCAGCAGCCCCCTTACAAAAATAGAGACCCAGTACTTC. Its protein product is CASSPLTKIETQYF.

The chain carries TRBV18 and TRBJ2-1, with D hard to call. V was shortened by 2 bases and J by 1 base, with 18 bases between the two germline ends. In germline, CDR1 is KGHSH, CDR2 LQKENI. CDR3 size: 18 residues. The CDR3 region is CASSPYLLDLTSYNEQFF. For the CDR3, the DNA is TGTGCCAGCTCACCATATCTACTCGACCTAACTTCCTACAATGAGCAGTTCTTC.

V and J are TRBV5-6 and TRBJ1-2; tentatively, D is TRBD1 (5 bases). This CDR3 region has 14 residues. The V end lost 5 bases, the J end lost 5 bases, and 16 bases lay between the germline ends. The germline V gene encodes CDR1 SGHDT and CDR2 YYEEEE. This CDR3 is CASSYPGLQYGYTF. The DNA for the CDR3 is TGTGCCAGCAGTTATCCGGGACTGCAGTATGGCTACACCTTC.

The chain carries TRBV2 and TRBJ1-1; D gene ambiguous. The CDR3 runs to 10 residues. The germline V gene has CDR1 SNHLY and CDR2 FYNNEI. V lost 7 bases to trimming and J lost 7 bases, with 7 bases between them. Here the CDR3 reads CASIADEAFF. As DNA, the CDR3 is TGTGCCAGCATTGCAGATGAAGCTTTCTTT.

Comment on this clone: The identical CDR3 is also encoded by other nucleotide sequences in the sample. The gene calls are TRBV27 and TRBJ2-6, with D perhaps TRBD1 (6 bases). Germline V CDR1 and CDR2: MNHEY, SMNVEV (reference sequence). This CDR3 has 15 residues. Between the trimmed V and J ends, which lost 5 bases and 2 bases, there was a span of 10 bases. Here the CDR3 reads CASSLHRAGANVLTF. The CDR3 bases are TGTGCCAGCAGTCTCCACAGGGCTGGGGCCAACGTCCTGACTTTC.

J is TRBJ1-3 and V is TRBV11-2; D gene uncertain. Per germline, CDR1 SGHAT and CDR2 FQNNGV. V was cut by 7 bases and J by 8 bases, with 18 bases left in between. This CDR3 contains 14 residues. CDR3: CASTTRARPDTIYF. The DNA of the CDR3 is TGTGCCAGCACCACGAGGGCTCGTCCAGACACCATATATTTT.

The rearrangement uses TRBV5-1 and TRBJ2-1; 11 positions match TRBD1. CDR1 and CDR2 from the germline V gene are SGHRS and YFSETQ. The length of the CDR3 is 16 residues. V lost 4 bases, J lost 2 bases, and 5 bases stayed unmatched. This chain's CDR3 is CASSPMGQGAYNEQFF. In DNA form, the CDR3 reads TGCGCCAGCAGCCCGATGGGACAGGGGGCCTACAATGAGCAGTTCTTC.

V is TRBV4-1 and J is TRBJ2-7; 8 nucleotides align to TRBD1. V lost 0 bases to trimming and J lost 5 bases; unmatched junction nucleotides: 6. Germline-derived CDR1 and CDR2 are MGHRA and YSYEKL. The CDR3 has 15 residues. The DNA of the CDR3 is TGCGCCAGCAGCCAAGAAGGACAGGGAAGGGACGAGCAGTACTTC. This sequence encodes CASSQEGQGRDEQYF.

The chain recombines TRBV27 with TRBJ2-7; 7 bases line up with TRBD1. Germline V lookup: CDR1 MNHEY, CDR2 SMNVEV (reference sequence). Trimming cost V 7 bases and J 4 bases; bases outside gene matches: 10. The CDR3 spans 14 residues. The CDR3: CASKRQGYQYEQYF. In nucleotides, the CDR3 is TGTGCCAGCAAAAGACAGGGATATCAATACGAGCAGTACTTC.

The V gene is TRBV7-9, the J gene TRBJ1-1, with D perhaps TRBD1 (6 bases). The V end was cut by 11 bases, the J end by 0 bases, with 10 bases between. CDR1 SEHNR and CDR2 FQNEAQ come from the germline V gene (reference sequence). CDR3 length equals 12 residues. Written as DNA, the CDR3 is TGTGCCGCACAGGGTATGAACACTGAAGCTTTCTTT. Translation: CAAQGMNTEAFF.

The CDR3 nucleotides are TGTGCCAGCAGCTTAGGCGGGATGGGGACTGAAGCTTTCTTT. Amino acid sequence: CASSLGGMGTEAFF. The chain couples TRBV13 to TRBJ1-1; D not certain. Deletions cut 0 bases from V and 5 bases from J, with 10 bases between. This CDR3 comprises 14 residues. Germline V gene sequence: CDR1 PRHDT, CDR2 FYEKMQ (reference sequence).

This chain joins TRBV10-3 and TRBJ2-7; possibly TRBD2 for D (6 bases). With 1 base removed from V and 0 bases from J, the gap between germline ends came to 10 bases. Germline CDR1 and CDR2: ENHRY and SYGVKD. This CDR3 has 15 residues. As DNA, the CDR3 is TGTGCCATCAGTGAGTTAGGGCGGGGCTCCTACGAGCAGTACTTC. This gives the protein CAISELGRGSYEQYF.

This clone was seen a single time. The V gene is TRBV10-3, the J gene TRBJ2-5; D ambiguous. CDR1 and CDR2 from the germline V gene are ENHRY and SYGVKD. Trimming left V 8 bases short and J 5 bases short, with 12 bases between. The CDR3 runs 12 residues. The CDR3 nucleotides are TGTGCCATCTCCCTCCTGTTGGAGACCCAGTACTTC. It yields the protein CAISLLLETQYF.

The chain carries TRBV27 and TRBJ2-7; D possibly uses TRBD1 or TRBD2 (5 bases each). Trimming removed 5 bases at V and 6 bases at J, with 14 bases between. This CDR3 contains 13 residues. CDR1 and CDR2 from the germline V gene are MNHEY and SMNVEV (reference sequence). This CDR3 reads CASSPGQTTEQYF. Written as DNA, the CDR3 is TGTGCCAGCAGTCCGGGGCAGACCACCGAGCAGTACTTC.

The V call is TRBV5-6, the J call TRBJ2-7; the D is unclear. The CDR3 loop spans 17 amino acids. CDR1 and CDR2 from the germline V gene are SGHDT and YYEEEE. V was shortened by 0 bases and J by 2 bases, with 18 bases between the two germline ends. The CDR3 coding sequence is TGTGCCAGCAGCTTGGATGCCGCGGCAGAGAATCCCTACGAGCAGTACTTC. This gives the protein CASSLDAAAENPYEQYF.

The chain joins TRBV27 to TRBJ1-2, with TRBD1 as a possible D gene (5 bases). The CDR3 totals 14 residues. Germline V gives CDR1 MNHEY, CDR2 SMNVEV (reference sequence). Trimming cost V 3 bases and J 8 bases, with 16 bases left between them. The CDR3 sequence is CASSFSGAIGGYTF. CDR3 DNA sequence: TGTGCCAGCAGTTTCAGCGGGGCGATAGGAGGCTACACCTTC.

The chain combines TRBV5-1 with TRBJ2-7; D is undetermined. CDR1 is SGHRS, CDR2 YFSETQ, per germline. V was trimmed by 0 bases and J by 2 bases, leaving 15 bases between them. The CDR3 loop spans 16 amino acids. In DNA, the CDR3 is TGCGCCAGCAGCTTGGCGGACCCCCGTAATCCCTACGAGCAGTACTTC. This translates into CASSLADPRNPYEQYF.

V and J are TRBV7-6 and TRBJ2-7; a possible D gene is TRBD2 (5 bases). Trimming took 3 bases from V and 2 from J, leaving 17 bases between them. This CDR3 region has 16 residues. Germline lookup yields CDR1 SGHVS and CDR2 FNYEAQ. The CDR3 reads CASSLKSAGSAYEQYF. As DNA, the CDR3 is TGTGCCAGCAGCTTGAAATCCGCGGGTAGCGCCTACGAGCAGTACTTC. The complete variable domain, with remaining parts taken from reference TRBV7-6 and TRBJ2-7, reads GAGVSQSPRYKVTKRGQDVALRCDPISGHVSLYWYRQALGQGPEFLTYFNYEAQQDKSGLPNDRFSAERPEGSISTLTIQRTEQRDSAMYRCASSLKSAGSAYEQYFGPGTRLTVT.